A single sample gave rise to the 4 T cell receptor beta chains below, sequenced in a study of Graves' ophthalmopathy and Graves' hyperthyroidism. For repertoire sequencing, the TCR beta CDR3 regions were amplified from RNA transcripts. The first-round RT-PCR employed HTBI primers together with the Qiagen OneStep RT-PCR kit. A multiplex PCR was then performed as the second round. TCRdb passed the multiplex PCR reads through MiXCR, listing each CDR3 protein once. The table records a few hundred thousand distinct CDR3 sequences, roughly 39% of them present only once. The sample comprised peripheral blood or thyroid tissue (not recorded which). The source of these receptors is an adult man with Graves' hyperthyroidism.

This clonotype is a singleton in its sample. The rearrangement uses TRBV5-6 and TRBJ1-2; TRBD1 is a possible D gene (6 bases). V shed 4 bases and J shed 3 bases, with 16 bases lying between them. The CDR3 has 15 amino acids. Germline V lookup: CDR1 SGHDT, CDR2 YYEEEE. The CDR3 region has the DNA TGTGCCAGCAGCCTCAGGGGTAGGGGCGACTATGGCTACACCTTC. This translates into CASSLRGRGDYGYTF.

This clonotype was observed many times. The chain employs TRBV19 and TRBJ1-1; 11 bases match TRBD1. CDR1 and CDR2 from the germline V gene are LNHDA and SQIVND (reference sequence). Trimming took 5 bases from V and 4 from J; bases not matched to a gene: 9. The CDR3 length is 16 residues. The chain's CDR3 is CASSVRDRGMSTEAFF. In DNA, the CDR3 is TGTGCCAGTAGTGTCCGGGACAGGGGGATGAGCACTGAAGCTTTCTTT.

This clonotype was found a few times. The CDR3 spells CASSAGQGEENTIYF. The DNA for the CDR3 is TGTGCCAGCAGCGCGGGACAGGGCGAGGAAAACACCATATATTTT. The chain links TRBV11-2 to TRBJ1-3; 9 nucleotides agree with TRBD1. The CDR3 loop spans 15 amino acids. Trimming at V came to 5 bases and at J to 6 bases, leaving 8 bases not matched to a gene. Germline values: CDR1 SGHAT, CDR2 FQNNGV.

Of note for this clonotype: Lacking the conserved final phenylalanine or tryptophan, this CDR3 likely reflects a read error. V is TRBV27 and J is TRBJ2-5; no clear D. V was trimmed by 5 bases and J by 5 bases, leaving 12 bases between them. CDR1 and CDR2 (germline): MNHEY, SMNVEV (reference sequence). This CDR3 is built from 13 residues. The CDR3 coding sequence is TGTGCCAGCAGTCCCCGACTCGGGGAGACCCAGTACTAC. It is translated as CASSPRLGETQYY.